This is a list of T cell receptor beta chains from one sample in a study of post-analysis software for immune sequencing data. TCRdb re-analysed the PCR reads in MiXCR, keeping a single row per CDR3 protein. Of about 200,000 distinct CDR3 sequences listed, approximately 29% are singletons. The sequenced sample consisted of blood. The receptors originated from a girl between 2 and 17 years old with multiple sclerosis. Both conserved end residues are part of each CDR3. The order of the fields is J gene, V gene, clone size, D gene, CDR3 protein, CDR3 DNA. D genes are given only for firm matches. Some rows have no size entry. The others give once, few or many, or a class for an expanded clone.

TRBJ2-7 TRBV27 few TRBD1 CASSLSWGTVTYEQYF TGTGCCAGCAGTTTATCGTGGGGGACAGTGACCTACGAGCAGTACTTC
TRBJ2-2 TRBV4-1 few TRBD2 CASSQGAWSSGRAIFGELFF TGCGCCAGCAGCCAAGGGGCCTGGAGTAGCGGGAGGGCCATCTTCGGGGAGCTGTTTTTT
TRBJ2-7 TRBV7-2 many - CASRSSWVFDEQYF TGTGCCAGCAGGTCGAGCTGGGTATTCGACGAGCAGTACTTC
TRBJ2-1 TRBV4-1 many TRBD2 CASSQVKRGSYNEQFF TGCGCCAGCAGCCAAGTGAAGCGGGGGTCCTACAATGAGCAGTTCTTC
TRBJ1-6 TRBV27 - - CASSPQVDYNSPLHF TGTGCCAGCAGCCCACAGGTAGACTATAATTCACCCCTCCACTTT
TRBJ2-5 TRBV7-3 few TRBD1 CASSIQGAALNEQYF TGTGCCAGCAGCATCCAGGGGGCCGCTCTCAATGAGCAGTACTTC
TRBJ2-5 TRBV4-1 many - CASSQPSKETQYF TGCGCCAGCAGCCAGCCGAGTAAGGAGACCCAGTACTTC
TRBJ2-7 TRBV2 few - CASNARTSGLGQYF TGTGCCAGCAATGCCCGGACCTCGGGCCTTGGGCAGTACTTC
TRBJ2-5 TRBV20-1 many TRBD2 CSASRGGKGQETQYF TGCAGTGCTTCTCGCGGGGGGAAGGGCCAAGAGACCCAGTACTTC
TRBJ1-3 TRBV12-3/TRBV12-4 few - CASSGNHAVSGNTIYF TGTGCCAGCAGCGGTAACCATGCCGTCTCTGGAAACACCATATATTTT
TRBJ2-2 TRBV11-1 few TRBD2 CASSSLGAGGLFTNTGELFF TGCGCCAGCAGCTCGCTCGGAGCGGGGGGACTTTTTACCAACACCGGGGAGCTGTTTTTT
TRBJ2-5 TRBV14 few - CASSPRGPGLQETQYF TGTGCCAGCAGCCCACGCGGGCCCGGACTCCAAGAGACCCAGTACTTC
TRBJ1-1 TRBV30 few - CAWRLVGGRTEAFF TGTGCCTGGAGGTTAGTGGGGGGGAGAACTGAAGCTTTCTTT
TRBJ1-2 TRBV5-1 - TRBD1 CASSSGQGPRLGYTF TGCGCCAGCAGCTCAGGACAGGGGCCAAGGCTAGGCTACACCTTC
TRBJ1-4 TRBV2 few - CASSDPIRSEKLFF TGTGCCAGCAGCGACCCCATAAGGAGTGAAAAACTGTTTTTT
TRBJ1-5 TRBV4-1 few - CASSQDAGALGQPQHF TGCGCCAGCAGCCAAGATGCAGGGGCTCTCGGCCAGCCCCAGCATTTT
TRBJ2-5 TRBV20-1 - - CSARWQQQETQYF TGCAGTGCTAGATGGCAACAACAAGAGACCCAGTACTTC
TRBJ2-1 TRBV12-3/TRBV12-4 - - CASRPTGRKVGEQFF TGTGCCAGCAGGCCTACTGGCAGGAAGGTGGGTGAGCAGTTCTTC
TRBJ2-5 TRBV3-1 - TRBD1 CASSQILVRDRVLRERYF TGTGCCAGCAGCCAAATCCTTGTCCGGGACAGGGTATTACGAGAGCGGTACTTC
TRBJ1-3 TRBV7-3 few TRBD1 CASSLIGSRRGQGSGNTIYF TGTGCCAGCAGCTTAATCGGGTCAAGGCGGGGACAGGGATCGGGAAACACCATATATTTT